The sequence of this TCR beta chain was determined in a study of vaccination and CD4 T cells after COVID-19. Treatment indicated: approximately nine-day PBMC culture with coronavirus spike peptide pools or control peptides (ViraFEST assay). Expansion of antigen-specific T cells with peptide pools by ViraFEST preceded sequencing of TCRs. Each well held a few million PBMCs in IL-2 (around 10 IU/ml) medium with 10 ug/ml peptide pools. Replacement of half the medium with fresh IL-2 medium took place on days 3 and 7. After culture for approximately nine days, isolation of CD4+ T cells was performed by negative selection. On this clonotype itself: What it binds is unknown.

Cultured CD4+ T cells had their DNA profiled by the Oncomine TCR Beta short-read assay. TCRdb independently ran MiXCR on the PCR reads; one entry per CDR3 protein. The repertoire holds over 9,000 distinct CDR3 sequences, with approximately 25% as singletons. V lost 2 bases to trimming and J lost 3 bases, with 17 bases between them. This CDR3 region has 16 residues. Germline CDR1 and CDR2: MDHEN and SYDVKM. The sample consisted of CD4+ T cells from blood, cultured in vitro, taken after SARS-CoV-2 vaccination. The TCR sequence derives from a human donor who had recovered from COVID-19. The genes are TRBV28 and TRBJ2-7; D possibly uses TRBD1 or TRBD2 (5 bases each). The CDR3 DNA reads as TGTGCCAGCAGTTTACCCGGGACCCTGTCAGTCTACGAGCAGTACTTC. As protein: CASSLPGTLSVYEQYF.